These 24 T cell receptor beta chains share one sample of origin, sequenced in a study of tumor-infiltrating lymphocytes in primary liver carcinoma. Reverse transcription of about 500 ng total RNA with a constant-region primer produced TCR beta cDNA. Each TCR beta library was derived from three nested multiplex PCR rounds that employed slightly modified ARM-PCR. The first two PCR rounds, around 10 cycles each, used TRBV1-TRBV30 forward primers and a C-beta reverse primer. One entry per CDR3 protein, called by TCRdb with MiXCR from the multiplex PCR reads. The sample has about 190,000 distinct CDR3 sequences, just under 85% seen once. Between about 17 and 34 mg of unsorted bulk tissue served as the source from which RNA and DNA were co-extracted. Sequencing used tumor tissue from primary liver carcinoma. These receptor sequences come from a man in his forties or fifties with primary liver carcinoma and hepatitis B virus infection.

With regard to this clonotype: Mismatch with germline at one junction end may stem from a read error. The chain employs TRBV11-2 and TRBJ2-7, with 7 bases aligning to TRBD2. The CDR3 spans 15 residues. Germline V gene lookup returns CDR1 SGHAT and CDR2 FQNNGV. CDR3 sequence: CASSLQWTRENDQYF. The DNA of the CDR3 is TGTGCCAGCAGCTTACAATGGACTAGGGAAAACGATCAGTACTTC.

Concerning this clonotype itself: Its ends do not fully match the called genes, so a read error is possible. V is TRBV6-5 and J is TRBJ1-2; D is possibly TRBD1 (6 bases). The CDR3 is 13 amino acids. Germline CDR1 MNHEY, CDR2 SVGAGI. The CDR3 nucleotides read TGTGCCTGCAGAGGGGACAAGACGTATGGTTACACCTTC. Protein product: CACRGDKTYGYTF.

As concerns this clonotype: One junction end does not reproduce the germline sequence, and a read error may be involved. This sequence joins TRBV7-8 and TRBJ2-3; 10 bases fit TRBD2. The germline V gene encodes CDR1 SGHVS and CDR2 FQNEAQ. The CDR3 totals 16 residues. The CDR3 spells CASSYGLADDTDTRYF. The CDR3 DNA is TGTGCCAGCAGCTATGGACTAGCGGACGACACAGATACGCGGTATTTT.

The chain has TRBV19 and TRBJ2-3; 9 bases line up with TRBD2. The CDR3 has 18 amino acids. The J segment lost 2 bases and the V segment lost 5 bases, leaving 14 bases of the junction unmatched. The germline gives CDR1 LNHDA, CDR2 SQIVND (reference sequence). DNA for the CDR3: TGTGCCAGTAGTCCTGGCGTCCTAGCGGGATGGAACACAGATACGCAGTATTTT. This sequence encodes CASSPGVLAGWNTDTQYF. Filled out from reference TRBV19 and TRBJ2-3, the complete variable domain reads DGGITQSPKYLFRKEGQNVTLSCEQNLNHDAMYWYRQDPGQGLRLIYYSQIVNDFQKGDIAEGYSVSREKKESFPLTVTSAQKNPTAFYLCASSPGVLAGWNTDTQYFGPGTRLTVL.

In the case of this clonotype: An end of the junction differs from the germline gene, which may be a read error. The rearrangement links TRBV4-3 to TRBJ1-2; the D gene is possibly TRBD1 (6 bases). CDR3 length: 16 amino acids. Germline V CDR1 and CDR2: LGHNA, YSLEER. CDR3 protein: CASSQAGVRRNYSYTF. The CDR3 DNA is TGCGCCAGCAGCCAGGCAGGGGTACGGAGGAACTATAGCTACACCTTC.

V usage is TRBV11-2 and J usage is TRBJ2-1; no clear D. Per germline, CDR1 SGHAT and CDR2 FQNNGV. CDR3 length equals 13 residues. CDR3 DNA: TGTGACAGTAGCTTAGAATTATACAATGAGCAGTTCTTC. It codes for CDSSLELYNEQFF.

Of note for this clonotype: Compared with germline, one end of the junction differs, possibly owing to a read error. The chain combines TRBV12-3 or TRBV12-4 with TRBJ2-3; D call uncertain. The CDR3 is 15 residues long. CDR3 DNA sequence: TGTGCCATCAGTTCCGACTGGATTGTTGGGGATACGCAGTATTTT. The encoded protein is CAISSDWIVGDTQYF.

A remark on this clonotype: This may stem from a read error, because a much larger clone lies one nucleotide away. The V call is TRBV5-4, the J call TRBJ2-3; D is possibly TRBD2 (6 bases). The CDR3 totals 11 residues. Germline V gene sequence: CDR1 SGHNT, CDR2 YYREEE (reference sequence). CDR3 in amino acids: CANSLEGTQYF. CDR3 in DNA: TGTGCCAACAGCTTGGAGGGTACGCAGTATTTT.

A word on this clonotype: It may be a read error: a sequence one base away is much more abundant. The J gene is TRBJ1-3, the V gene TRBV30; no firm D call. From germline, CDR1 is GTSNPN and CDR2 SVGIG (reference sequence). The CDR3 extends over 13 amino acids. V lost 2 bases, J lost 3 bases, and 8 bases lay in between. In DNA, the CDR3 is TGTGCCTGGAGTAACAACGGTGGAAACACCATATATTTT. This translates into CAWSNNGGNTIYF.

With regard to this clonotype: One end of the junction does not line up with germline, which may come from a read error. The rearrangement uses TRBV5-6 and TRBJ1-1; no firm D call. This CDR3 region has 15 residues. CDR1 SGHDT and CDR2 YYEEEE come from the germline V gene. The CDR3 region is CTSSPWGKVNTEAFF. CDR3 nucleotides: TGTACCAGTAGCCCATGGGGTAAAGTGAACACTGAAGCTTTCTTT. The full variable domain, with the rest looked up from reference TRBV5-6 and TRBJ1-1, is DAGVTQSPTHLIKTRGQQVTLRCSPKSGHDTVSWYQQALGQGPQFIFQYYEEEERQRGNFPDRFSGHQFPNYSSELNVNALLLGDSALYLCTSSPWGKVNTEAFFGQGTRLTVV.

The rearrangement joins TRBV6-5 to TRBJ2-7; a possible D gene is TRBD2 (6 bases). Trimming stripped 9 bases from V and 7 bases from J, with 22 bases between. The germline CDR1 and CDR2 sequences are MNHEY and SVGAGI. There are 14 residues in the CDR3. Here the CDR3 reads CASRAGRGFWEQYF. CDR3 in DNA: TGTGCCAGTAGGGCGGGACGGGGGTTTTGGGAGCAGTACTTC.

On this clonotype: A much bigger clone sits one base away, suggesting this may be a read error. The rearrangement uses TRBV24-1 and TRBJ2-1, with TRBD1 identical over 9 bases. CDR1 KGHDR and CDR2 SFDVKD come from the germline V gene. The CDR3 has 15 amino acids. The DNA of the CDR3 is TGTGGCACCAGTGACTCGGGGACAGGGAACAATGAGCAGTTCTTC. Its translation: CGTSDSGTGNNEQFF.

Remarks on this clonotype: The CDR3 carries no conserved terminal phenylalanine or tryptophan, so it likely arises from a read error. The limits of the CDR3 on the DNA are not certain, so only TCRdb's listed CDR3 is given. V usage is TRBV11-2 and J usage is TRBJ2-2. Germline assignment: CDR1 SGHAT and CDR2 FQNNGV. With termini counted, the CDR3 has 14 amino acids. The chain's CDR3 is CASASQLNTGELFS.

This clonotype was found once. This likely comes from a read error, as the CDR3 has no conserved phenylalanine or tryptophan at its end. Because the CDR3's place on the DNA is in doubt, the DNA is left out and the CDR3 is given as listed by TCRdb. The chain employs TRBV12-3 or TRBV12-4 and TRBJ2-7. With termini counted, the CDR3 has 13 amino acids. The chain's CDR3 is CASSLSGIHEQCL.

In DNA, the CDR3 is TGTGCCAGCAGTTACTCGACGTCAGGGATCGTCAAAGATATTCAGTACTTC. Translated, it gives CASSYSTSGIVKDIQYF. The gene calls are TRBV6-6 and TRBJ2-4; tentative D call: TRBD1 (5 bases). CDR1 is MNHNY and CDR2 is SVGAGI in the germline V gene (reference sequence). The CDR3 spans 17 residues. The V end was cut by 0 bases, the J end by 10 bases, with 22 bases between.

Turning to this clonotype: A read error may produce the germline difference seen at one junction end. The V gene is TRBV6-6, the J gene TRBJ1-1; D may be TRBD1 (6 bases). CDR1 MNHNY and CDR2 SVGAGI come from the germline V gene (reference sequence). The CDR3 loop spans 13 amino acids. The CDR3 DNA sequence: TGTGCCAGCAGCATAGGGGGGGCTACTGAAGCTTTCTTC. Translation gives CASSIGGATEAFF.

CDR3 sequence: CSVVAQGDHIGELFF. The CDR3 nucleotides read TGCAGCGTTGTAGCACAGGGGGATCACATCGGGGAGCTGTTTTTT. The rearrangement links TRBV29-1 to TRBJ2-2, with 8 bases identical to TRBD1. J gave up 7 bases and V 4 bases, and 11 bases lay outside the gene matches. This CDR3 is built from 15 residues. Germline CDR1 and CDR2: SQVTM and ANQGSEA.

About this clonotype: Mismatch with germline at one junction end may stem from a read error. The gene calls are TRBV5-1 and TRBJ2-3; tentatively, D is TRBD1 (7 bases). In germline, CDR1 is SGHRS, CDR2 YFSETQ. This CDR3 spans 15 amino acids. CDR3 DNA: TGCGCCAGCAGCTCAGCCGGGAGCTGGACAGGTACGCAGTATTTT. This sequence encodes CASSSAGSWTGTQYF.

As to this clonotype: The conserved phenylalanine or tryptophan normally closing the CDR3 is absent here, so this likely arose from a read error. The DNA is omitted, as the CDR3 cannot be located on it reliably, and the CDR3 follows TCRdb's listing. Here the CDR3 reads CASSAGGNQPQQS. This chain links TRBV6-1 with TRBJ1-5; the D call TRBD1 from the table was never checked on the DNA. The CDR3 is 13 residues long, counting both termini. The germline CDR1 and CDR2 sequences are MNHNS and SASEGT.

The rearrangement links TRBV2 to TRBJ2-2; the D call may be TRBD1 or TRBD2 (5 bases each). This CDR3 contains 13 residues. CDR1 SNHLY and CDR2 FYNNEI come from the germline V gene. Trimming removed 4 bases at V and 7 bases at J, with 10 bases between. For the CDR3, the DNA is TGTGCCAGCAGTGGGGGGAAAGGCGGGGAGCTGTTTTTT. This sequence encodes CASSGGKGGELFF.

As for this clonotype: One junction end disagrees with the germline gene, perhaps due to a read error. CDR3 amino acids: CASSRNSYEQYF. In nucleotides, the CDR3 is TGTGCCAGTAGCCGGAACTCCTATGAGCAGTACTTC. The chain joins TRBV11-1 to TRBJ2-7; D call uncertain. The CDR3 has 12 amino acids. Germline V CDR1 and CDR2: SGHAT, FQDESV (reference sequence).

About this clonotype: At one of its ends the junction is not consistent with the germline gene, which may arise from a read error. The V call is TRBV5-1, the J call TRBJ2-5; TRBD1 might be the D (5 bases). This CDR3 region has 11 residues. Germline CDR1 SGHRS, CDR2 YFSETQ. As DNA, the CDR3 is TGCGCCAGCACACAGGAAGAGACCCAGTATTTC. Translated, it gives CASTQEETQYF.

Concerning this clonotype itself: A read error may produce the germline difference seen at one junction end. The chain is built from TRBV11-1 and TRBJ2-2; D is possibly TRBD1 or TRBD2 (5 bases each). CDR3 length equals 15 residues. The V gene's germline CDR1 is SGHAT and CDR2 FQDESV (reference sequence). The CDR3 DNA follows: TGTACCTGCAGCTATACAGGACCATTCTCCGGGGAGCTGTATTTT. Translating gives CTCSYTGPFSGELYF.

This chain connects TRBV19 to TRBJ1-5; a weak D match, TRBD1 (6 bases). V gave up 4 bases and J gave up 2 bases, with 15 bases separating them. The CDR3 extends over 16 amino acids. Looked up from germline, CDR1 is LNHDA and CDR2 is SQIVND (reference sequence). The CDR3 is CASSTNREGGNQPQHF. The CDR3 DNA is TGTGCCAGTAGTACAAACAGGGAGGGGGGCAATCAGCCCCAGCATTTT.